The 13 T cell receptor beta chains below come from one sample, sequenced in a study of T cell responses to AZD1222 COVID-19 vaccine. TCRdb's copy holds only in-frame clones and misses some; the assay was immunoSEQ multiplex PCR. The repertoire includes about 100,000 clones, approximately 91% of them detected once, and under 2% sits in the top ten. This material consisted of peripheral blood, taken on day 0 of AZD1222 vaccination. These TCRs come from an adult in good health.

CDR3 region: CASSLTGSSPLHF. The CDR3 DNA sequence: TGTGCCAGCAGTTTAACAGGGAGCTCACCCCTCCACTTT. The rearrangement links TRBV28 to TRBJ1-6; D perhaps matches TRBD1 (6 bases). With 2 bases removed from V and 10 bases from J, the gap between germline ends came to 9 bases. CDR1 MDHEN and CDR2 SYDVKM come from the germline V gene. The CDR3 totals 13 residues.

The V gene is TRBV5-1, the J gene TRBJ2-5; 8 nucleotides line up with TRBD2. Germline lookup yields CDR1 SGHRS and CDR2 YFSETQ. This CDR3 spans 15 amino acids. The junction had 6 bases not matched to a gene; V was cut back by 0 bases and J by 5 bases. For the CDR3, the DNA is TGCGCCAGCAGCTTGGTGCGGGAGGCGAGGGAGACCCAGTACTTC. Its translation is CASSLVREARETQYF.

This chain joins TRBV3-1 (or the pseudogene TRBV3-2) and TRBJ1-1; no firm D call. Germline CDR1 LGHDT, CDR2 YNNKEL (reference sequence). Deletions cut 3 bases from V and 1 base from J, with 6 bases between. This CDR3 region has 13 residues. This chain's CDR3 is CASSHEGNTEAFF. CDR3 nucleotides: TGTGCCAGCAGCCACGAGGGGAACACTGAAGCTTTCTTT.

The chain uses TRBV19 and TRBJ2-7; no definite D call. This CDR3 region has 14 residues. Germline V gene data show CDR1 as LNHDA and CDR2 as SQIVND (reference sequence). V dropped 6 bases and J dropped 0 bases, with 12 bases sitting between them. The CDR3 reads CASRGSLSSYEQYF. CDR3 in DNA: TGTGCCAGTAGAGGGTCTTTGAGCTCCTACGAGCAGTACTTC. Full variable domain (missing parts from reference TRBV19 and TRBJ2-7): DGGITQSPKYLFRKEGQNVTLSCEQNLNHDAMYWYRQDPGQGLRLIYYSQIVNDFQKGDIAEGYSVSREKKESFPLTVTSAQKNPTAFYLCASRGSLSSYEQYFGPGTRLTVT.

V gene TRBV6-5 combines with J gene TRBJ1-3; unclear D gene. Between the trimmed V and J ends, which lost 2 bases and 2 bases, there was a span of 13 bases. The germline V gene has CDR1 MNHEY and CDR2 SVGAGI. This CDR3 has 16 residues. CDR3 nucleotides: TGTGCCAGCAGTTACGACTCCGGAAGAGCTGGAAACACCATATATTTT. It specifies CASSYDSGRAGNTIYF.

The chain uses TRBV28 and TRBJ2-1; TRBD1 matches at 8 bases. CDR3 length: 13 residues. V lost 6 bases to trimming and J lost 9 bases; unmatched junction nucleotides: 7. In germline, CDR1 is MDHEN, CDR2 SYDVKM. The CDR3 protein is CASSPPGGVEQFF. The CDR3 DNA reads as TGTGCCAGCAGCCCCCCAGGGGGCGTTGAGCAGTTCTTC.

The V call is TRBV20-1, the J call TRBJ2-2; 11 nucleotides line up with TRBD2. The CDR3 covers 16 residues. The germline gives CDR1 DFQATT, CDR2 SNEGSKA (reference sequence). V shed 3 bases, J shed 3 bases, and the junction held 6 bases outside the gene matches. CDR3 nucleotides: TGCAGTGCTAGTGGGACTAGCGGATATGACACCGGGGAGCTGTTTTTT. Translating gives CSASGTSGYDTGELFF.

The gene calls are TRBV5-4 and TRBJ1-1, with TRBD1 matching over 7 bases. The CDR3 is 14 amino acids. After removal of 2 bases from V and 1 base from J, the junction contained 2 bases not matched to a gene. The V gene's germline CDR1 is SGHNT and CDR2 YYREEE (reference sequence). As DNA, the CDR3 is TGTGCCAGCAGCTTTGGACAGGCGAACACTGAAGCTTTCTTT. This gives the protein CASSFGQANTEAFF.

J is TRBJ2-3 and V is TRBV9; 9 nucleotides line up with TRBD1. CDR1 SGDLS and CDR2 YYNGEE come from the germline V gene. This CDR3 comprises 18 residues. V gave up 0 bases and J gave up 3 bases; unmatched junction bases: 11. This chain's CDR3 is CASSVATWDREGTDTQYF. CDR3 coding DNA: TGTGCCAGCAGCGTAGCTACCTGGGACAGGGAAGGGACAGATACGCAGTATTTT.

This chain links TRBV5-5 with TRBJ1-2, with 7 bases aligning to TRBD1. Germline-derived CDR1 and CDR2 are SGHKS and YYEKEE (reference sequence). The CDR3 spans 15 residues. Germline trimming cut 4 bases from V and 2 bases from J; bases unmatched to any gene: 8. The CDR3 bases are TGTGCCAGCAGCGCCGGGACAGACCCGAACTATGGCTACACCTTC. Translation gives CASSAGTDPNYGYTF. The variable domain in full, completed from reference TRBV5-5 and TRBJ1-2, reads DAGVTQSPTHLIKTRGQQVTLRCSPISGHKSVSWYQQVLGQGPQFIFQYYEKEERGRGNFPDRFSARQFPNYSSELNVNALLLGDSALYLCASSAGTDPNYGYTFGSGTRLTVV.

This chain uses TRBV10-2 with TRBJ1-5; 7 bases are a match to TRBD1. This CDR3 contains 16 residues. V trimming: 9 bases; J trimming: 0 bases; junction bases outside the gene matches: 11. The germline V gene has CDR1 WSHSY and CDR2 SAAADI. CDR3 amino acids: CASSNSGGYSNQPQHF. For the CDR3, the DNA is TGCGCCAGTAGCAATTCAGGGGGTTATAGCAATCAGCCCCAGCATTTT.

The genes are TRBV29-1 and TRBJ2-1; D unclear. Looked up from germline, CDR1 is SQVTM and CDR2 is ANQGSEA. The germline V and J ends were trimmed by 7 bases and 9 bases, with 10 bases remaining between them. The CDR3 runs 10 residues. The CDR3 DNA is TGCAGCGCGTTGGTTACTGAGCAGTTCTTC. Protein product: CSALVTEQFF.

This chain links TRBV28 with TRBJ2-5; 7 bases agree with TRBD1. CDR1 and CDR2 (germline): MDHEN, SYDVKM. V dropped 3 bases and J dropped 3; count of bases not matched to a gene: 10. This CDR3 contains 16 residues. The CDR3 DNA follows: TGTGCCAGCAGTTTTGAGGTTCGGGACAGCGAAGAGACCCAGTACTTC. Translation: CASSFEVRDSEETQYF.